One and the same sample provided the 4 T cell receptor beta chains below, sequenced in a study of a mutant IDH1 vaccine in newly diagnosed glioma. These TCRs are of unknown antigen specificity. Time point of the sample: week 11, during vaccination. Vaccinated patients received 300 ug of mutant IDH1 20-mer peptide per dose, with topical imiquimod. Repertoires were generated with immunoSEQ multiplex PCR, while TCRdb's copy carries only in-frame clones and drops some. The sample consists of around 25,000 clones, just over 70% of them appearing once. Sequenced here: peripheral blood mononuclear cells (PBMCs), sampled from a glioma patient whose treatment included an IDH1 peptide vaccine. These receptors were taken from a man between 18 and 29 years old with glioma. Some clones in this sample may be carry-over from other donors' samples.

The chain uses TRBV2 and TRBJ2-1; D uncertain. V dropped 8 bases and J dropped 5 bases, with 13 bases sitting between them. The CDR3 totals 13 residues. Germline lookup yields CDR1 SNHLY and CDR2 FYNNEI. The CDR3 loop reads CASALLTHNEQFF. In nucleotides, the CDR3 is TGTGCCAGCGCGCTTCTCACACACAATGAGCAGTTCTTC.

This clone is termed medium-sized. CDR3 loop: CASSIGSGDQPQHF. CDR3 sequence (DNA): TGTGCCAGTAGTATAGGGTCTGGAGATCAGCCCCAGCATTTT. The chain carries TRBV19 and TRBJ1-5; D unresolved. Deletions cut 1 base from V and 5 bases from J, with 9 bases between. Per germline, CDR1 LNHDA and CDR2 SQIVND (reference sequence). This CDR3 has 14 residues.

This rearrangement joins TRBV28 to TRBJ2-6; D unresolved. V was pared by 0 bases and J by 2 bases, with 2 bases between. CDR3 size: 14 residues. CDR1 and CDR2 from the germline V gene are MDHEN and SYDVKM. CDR3 region: CASSLWAGANVLTF. The CDR3 nucleotides are TGTGCCAGCAGTTTATGGGCTGGGGCCAACGTCCTGACTTTC. Full variable domain (rest looked up from reference TRBV28 and TRBJ2-6): DVKVTQSSRYLVKRTGEKVFLECVQDMDHENMFWYRQDPGLGLRLIYFSYDVKMKEKGDIPEGYSVSREKKERFSLILESASTNQTSMYLCASSLWAGANVLTFGAGSRLTVL.

This clone has a single count. The rearrangement joins TRBV28 to TRBJ1-2, with D possibly being TRBD1 (5 bases). Germline V gives CDR1 MDHEN, CDR2 SYDVKM. V was pared by 6 bases and J by 4 bases, with 15 bases between. The CDR3 length is 14 residues. The CDR3: CASSPSGGGYGYTF. CDR3 nucleotide sequence: TGTGCCAGCAGCCCGAGTGGGGGGGGCTATGGCTACACCTTC.